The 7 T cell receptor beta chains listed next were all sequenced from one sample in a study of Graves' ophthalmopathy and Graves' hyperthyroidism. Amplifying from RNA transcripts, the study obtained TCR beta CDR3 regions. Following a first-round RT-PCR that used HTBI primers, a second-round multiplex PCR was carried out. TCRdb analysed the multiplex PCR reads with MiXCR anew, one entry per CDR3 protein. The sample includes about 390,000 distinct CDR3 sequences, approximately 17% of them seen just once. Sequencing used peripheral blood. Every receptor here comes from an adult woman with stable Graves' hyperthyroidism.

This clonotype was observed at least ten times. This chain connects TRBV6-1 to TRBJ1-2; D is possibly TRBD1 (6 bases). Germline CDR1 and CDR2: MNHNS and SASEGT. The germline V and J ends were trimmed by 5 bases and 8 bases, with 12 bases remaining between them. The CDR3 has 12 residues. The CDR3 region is CASSRVRGGYTF. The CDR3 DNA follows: TGTGCCAGCAGTCGAGTAAGGGGGGGCTACACCTTC.

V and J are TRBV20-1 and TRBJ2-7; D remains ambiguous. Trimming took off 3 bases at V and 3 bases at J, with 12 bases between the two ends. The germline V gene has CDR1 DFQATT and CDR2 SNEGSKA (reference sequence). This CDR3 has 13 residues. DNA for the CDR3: TGCAGTGCTAGGGGAAGCACAGACTACGAGCAGTACTTC. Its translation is CSARGSTDYEQYF.

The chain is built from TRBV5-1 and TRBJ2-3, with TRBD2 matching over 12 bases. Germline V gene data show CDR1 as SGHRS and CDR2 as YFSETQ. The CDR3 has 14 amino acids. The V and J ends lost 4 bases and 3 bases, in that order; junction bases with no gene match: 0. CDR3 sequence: CASSGLAGTDTQYF. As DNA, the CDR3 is TGCGCCAGCAGCGGACTAGCGGGGACAGATACGCAGTATTTT.

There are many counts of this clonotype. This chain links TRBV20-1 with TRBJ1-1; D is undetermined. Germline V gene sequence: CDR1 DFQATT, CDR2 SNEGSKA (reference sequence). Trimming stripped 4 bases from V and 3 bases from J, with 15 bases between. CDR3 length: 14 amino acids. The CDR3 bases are TGCAGTGCTAAGCGTCCTTCTGCGCACACTGAAGCTTTCTTT. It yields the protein CSAKRPSAHTEAFF.

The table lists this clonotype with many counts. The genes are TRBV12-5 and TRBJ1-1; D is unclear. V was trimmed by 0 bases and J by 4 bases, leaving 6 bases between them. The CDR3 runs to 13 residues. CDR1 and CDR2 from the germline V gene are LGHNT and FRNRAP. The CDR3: CASGLVSRTEAFF. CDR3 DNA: TGTGCTAGTGGTTTGGTTTCCCGCACTGAAGCTTTCTTT. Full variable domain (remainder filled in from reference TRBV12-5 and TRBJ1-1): DARVTQTPRHKVTEMGQEVTMRCQPILGHNTVFWYRQTMMQGLELLAYFRNRAPLDDSGMPKDRFSAEMPDATLATLKIQPSEPRDSAVYFCASGLVSRTEAFFGQGTRLTVV.

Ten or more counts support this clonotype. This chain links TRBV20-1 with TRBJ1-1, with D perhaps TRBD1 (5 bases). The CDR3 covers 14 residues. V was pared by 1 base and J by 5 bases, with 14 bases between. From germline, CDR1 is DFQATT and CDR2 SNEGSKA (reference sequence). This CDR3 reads CSARVTGRMTEAFF. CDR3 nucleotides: TGCAGTGCTAGAGTAACAGGTAGAATGACTGAAGCTTTCTTT.

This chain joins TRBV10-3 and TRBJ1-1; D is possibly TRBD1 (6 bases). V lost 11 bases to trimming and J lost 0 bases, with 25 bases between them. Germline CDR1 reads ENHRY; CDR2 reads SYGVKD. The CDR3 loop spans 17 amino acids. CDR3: CARSLIEGQPLNTEAFF. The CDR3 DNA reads TGTGCCCGTTCCTTGATCGAAGGACAGCCCCTGAACACTGAAGCTTTCTTT.